This T cell receptor (beta chain) was identified during a study of shared T cell receptors in the human thymus (dated by TCRdb to the early 2020s). General notes on the study: The study investigated the way shared, self-reactive T-cell receptor alpha chains are produced in the human thymus.

The library was prepared using the immunoSEQ multiplex PCR assay. In its TCRdb copy, this immuneACCESS table keeps in-frame sequences only and misses some clones. Where compared with another copy, unresolved V genes explain less than half of these, and the others have no known cause. This sample comprises some 640,000 clones, about 89% of them detected only once. The top ten hold just under 0.0095% of the sample. As regards this clone: It has no known antigen specificity. Base qualities are not recorded, but no much larger clone differs from it by a single base.

These same records also appear under a second study, on human thymus T cells. In that second paper, the authors write: Donors were immunologically healthy infants undergoing open corrective cardiac surgery for congenital heart defects in Finland. The thymus tissue came from surgical resects taken out during corrective cardiac surgery. Usage of V and J gene segments appeared to be biased in both the thymic and the peripheral blood repertoires. The related research reported highly overlapping thymic TCR repertoires among unrelated individuals. The study described the TCR alpha and beta repertoires in under ten infant thymus samples and a few matching peripheral blood samples. The cohort included more than 5 male and a couple of female infants, with donor ages spanning 7 to 244 days. Thymocytes were released mechanically from tissue and stored at -70 °C as pellets of 10-30 million cells. Genomic DNA was extracted from frozen cell pellets with a QIAsymphony instrument. The immunoSEQ multiplex PCR assay was used to amplify the TCRB and TCRAD loci from a standardized quantity of quality-controlled genomic DNA. The amplicons spanned the V(D)J region and were long enough to cover the CDR3 and allow V and J genes to be identified. Amplicon sequencing was performed on an Illumina platform through the commercial immunoSEQ service. Primer bias and sequencing errors were corrected using previously described methods, and TCRAD and TCRB definitions followed the IMGT database. Repertoires were analysed with immunoSEQ Analyzer 3.0 and VDJTools, covering basic statistics, V/J segment usage, diversity estimates, rarefaction and pairwise overlap. Diversity was estimated with Chao1, ChaoE, Efron-Thisted, Shannon and inverse Simpson indices, and also on datasets down-sampled to the smallest sample. Repertoire overlap was determined by strict matching of CDR3 nucleotide sequence, V gene and J gene, and Jaccard-based multidimensional scaling clustering was applied. On average, thymus samples gave 750,000 to 950,000 unique TCRB clonotypes, whereas blood samples gave around 80,000.

The specimen was thymocytes. The origin of this receptor is a boy in the first two years of life with a congenital heart defect. Donor details come from another sample of the same person, matched by shared clones.

The CDR3 corresponds to CASSPDSSLPHNEQFF. The DNA sequence is given as TGTGCCAGCAGCCCCGACAGTTCCCTACCCCACAATGAGCAGTTCTTC. The chain employs TRBV9 and TRBJ2-1; tentative D gene TRBD1, with 5 bases matching. The germline V gene gives CDR1 as SGDLS and CDR2 as YYNGEE. The CDR3 has 16 amino acids, counting the end cysteine and phenylalanine. This entry keeps only the CDR3 DNA: 48 bases, framed from base 1. Between the V and J ends, shortened by 4 bases and 5 bases respectively, the junction contains 19 bases.